This TCR beta chain was sequenced for a study of cytomegalovirus exposure and HLA in healthy donors. Study results and caveats: Analyzed later, association rates of TCRs varied across HLA loci, with DRB1 most and HLA-C fewest.

A multiplex PCR was run with 60 Vbeta primers and 13 Jbeta primers. The repertoire was sequenced with immunoSEQ multiplex PCR; TCRdb's copy has only in-frame clones and lacks some. Among 130,000 or so clones, about four fifths were seen once, and the ten largest hold roughly 3.1%. Deletions cut 0 bases from V and 2 bases from J, with 11 bases between. The CDR3 covers 16 residues. CDR1 is KGHSH, CDR2 LQKENI, per germline. A word on this clone: Its antigen is not identified.

Material for sequencing was PBMCs. The sequence was collected from a man in his thirties or forties in good health and CMV-seronegative. The chain is built from TRBV18 and TRBJ1-5; D is undetermined. The CDR3 DNA follows: TGTGCCAGCTCACCACCGTCAGGTACACGCAATCAGCCCCAGCATTTT. It yields the protein CASSPPSGTRNQPQHF.